This T cell receptor (beta chain) emerged from a study of T cell responses to AZD1222 COVID-19 vaccine. Overall study findings and caveats: Baseline serology detected seropositivity in only a handful of AZD1222 recipients.

The CDR3 loop spans 12 amino acids. The germline V and J ends were trimmed by 4 bases and 2 bases, with 2 bases remaining between them. Germline CDR1 MNHEY, CDR2 SVGAGI. The assay was immunoSEQ multiplex PCR, and TCRdb's table has in-frame clones only and misses some. Seen here are around 120,000 clones, roughly 87% observed once, and the top ten hold approximately 9.2%. This clone was seen a few times. The antigen remains undetermined. The starting material was peripheral blood, obtained on day 0 of AZD1222 vaccination. The chain links TRBV6-5 to TRBJ2-2; D is ambiguous. This TCR derives from an adult in good health. CDR3 residues: CASSSNTGELFF. DNA of the CDR3: TGTGCCAGCAGTTCAAACACCGGGGAGCTGTTTTTT.